Sequencing of this T cell receptor (beta chain) was carried out in a study of blood T cells in healthy people across ages. Study details: About one barcoded TCR beta cDNA was captured per two T cells.

This clonotype turned up a few times. Its cognate antigen is unknown. General observations from the study: Significant beta diversity loss was already apparent by age approximately 38, declining roughly linearly.

Isolated PBMCs totaled at least 6.5 million in each sample. The authors ran a second PCR of roughly 6 to 11 cycles using a sample-barcoded 5' primer and a J-beta primer mix. TCRdb re-analysed the 5' RACE reads in MiXCR, keeping a single row per CDR3 protein. The table has 1.5 million to 2 million distinct CDR3 sequences, approximately 30% seen once. What was sequenced was blood. The receptor comes from a woman under 40 in good health.

The CDR3 is CASSHQLASPLHEQFF. CDR3 in DNA: TGTGCCAGCAGTCACCAGTTGGCAAGCCCCCTACATGAGCAGTTCTTC. The J gene is TRBJ2-1, the V gene TRBV6-5; D remains ambiguous. Germline V CDR1 and CDR2: MNHEY, SVGAGI. Trimming stripped 5 bases from V and 8 bases from J, with 22 bases between. There are 16 residues in the CDR3.